Shown below are 32 T cell receptor beta chains from a single sample sequenced in a study of cytomegalovirus exposure and HLA in healthy donors. The PCR employed 60 Vbeta primers together with 13 Jbeta primers. The method was immunoSEQ multiplex PCR; TCRdb's version includes in-frame clones alone and lacks a portion of them. Here the sample spans 90,000 to 130,000 clones, roughly 84% being singletons. The source material was PBMCs. Receptor source: a man aged 30 to 45 in good health and CMV-seropositive.

This chain uses TRBV11-2 with TRBJ1-2; the match to TRBD1 covers 12 bases. In germline, CDR1 is SGHAT, CDR2 FQNNGV. J gave up 8 bases and V 3 bases, and 7 bases lay outside the gene matches. The CDR3 extends over 15 amino acids. The CDR3 is CASSFGTGGLGGYTF. The CDR3 DNA is TGTGCCAGCAGCTTCGGGACAGGGGGCTTGGGCGGCTACACCTTC.

The gene calls are TRBV10-3 and TRBJ1-1; the D gene is possibly TRBD1 (5 bases). Trimming cost V 10 bases and J 0 bases, with 27 bases left between them. The CDR3 totals 18 residues. CDR1 ENHRY and CDR2 SYGVKD come from the germline V gene. The CDR3 bases are TGTGCCAGGATTTACCACAACGACAGATACAACATGAACACTGAAGCTTTCTTT. This gives the protein CARIYHNDRYNMNTEAFF.

The chain uses TRBV11-2 and TRBJ1-1, with D maybe TRBD1 (6 bases). The V gene lost 2 bases and the J gene lost 1 base, with 11 bases spanning the gap. The CDR3 is 15 residues long. CDR1 is SGHAT and CDR2 is FQNNGV in the germline V gene. The CDR3 sequence is CASSLNPGQNTEAFF. CDR3 nucleotides: TGTGCCAGCAGCTTAAACCCGGGACAGAACACTGAAGCTTTCTTT.

V is TRBV2 and J is TRBJ2-5, with D unresolved. The CDR3 sequence is 13 residues long. Germline V gives CDR1 SNHLY, CDR2 FYNNEI. With 4 bases removed from V and 2 bases from J, the gap between germline ends came to 8 bases. The CDR3 here is CASSVSRQETQYF. CDR3 DNA: TGTGCCAGCAGTGTTAGTCGACAAGAGACCCAGTACTTC.

The chain joins TRBV2 to TRBJ1-5; 11 bases map to TRBD1. The V gene's germline CDR1 is SNHLY and CDR2 FYNNEI. V was clipped by 6 bases and J by 0 bases; unmatched bases: 10. CDR3 length equals 18 residues. CDR3: CASSPRRTGGLSNQPQHF. Written as DNA, the CDR3 is TGTGCCAGCAGCCCACGGCGGACAGGGGGCCTTAGCAATCAGCCCCAGCATTTT. Full variable domain (outside the CDR3, taken from reference TRBV2 and TRBJ1-5): EPEVTQTPSHQVTQMGQEVILRCVPISNHLYFYWYRQILGQKVEFLVSFYNNEISEKSEIFDDQFSVERPDGSNFTLKIRSTKLEDSAMYFCASSPRRTGGLSNQPQHFGDGTRLSIL.

The V gene is TRBV6-5, the J gene TRBJ1-2; D perhaps matches TRBD1 (6 bases). The germline V and J ends were trimmed by 2 bases and 5 bases, with 15 bases remaining between them. The CDR3 is 15 amino acids. The germline CDR1 and CDR2 sequences are MNHEY and SVGAGI. CDR3 nucleotide sequence: TGTGCCAGCAGTTACCCTCCTTTGGGGGCGTATGGCTACACCTTC. Amino acid sequence: CASSYPPLGAYGYTF.

This chain uses TRBV7-9 with TRBJ2-1; D remains ambiguous. Trimming left V 1 base short and J 6 bases short, with 10 bases between. The CDR3 totals 14 residues. Germline CDR1 is SEHNR and CDR2 is FQNEAQ (reference sequence). In DNA, the CDR3 is TGTGCCAGCAGCTTAGGCTCCGCCAGCAATGAGCAGTTCTTC. It translates to CASSLGSASNEQFF.

The chain employs TRBV11-2 and TRBJ2-3; D is possibly TRBD2 (7 bases). CDR1 SGHAT and CDR2 FQNNGV come from the germline V gene. The V and J ends lost 5 bases and 0 bases respectively, with 18 bases between them. The CDR3 has 17 residues. CDR3: CASSVSGGPVSTDTQYF. For the CDR3, the DNA is TGTGCCAGCAGCGTCTCCGGGGGGCCCGTTAGCACAGATACGCAGTATTTT.

The V and J genes are TRBV19 and TRBJ2-4, with 7 bases fitting TRBD2. Germline CDR1 and CDR2: LNHDA and SQIVND (reference sequence). V was clipped by 5 bases and J by 8 bases; unmatched bases: 9. The CDR3 is 14 residues long. The CDR3 region is CASSFGSGRDIQYF. In DNA, the CDR3 is TGTGCCAGTAGTTTCGGTAGCGGGCGGGACATTCAGTACTTC.

This chain joins TRBV30 and TRBJ1-2; a possible D gene is TRBD1 (6 bases). The CDR3 spans 13 residues. Germline CDR1 is GTSNPN and CDR2 is SVGIG (reference sequence). Trimming shortened V by 4 bases and J by 3 bases, and 12 bases separated the two germline ends. In DNA form, the CDR3 reads TGTGCCTGGACCATGGACAGACACTATGGCTACACCTTC. Its translation is CAWTMDRHYGYTF.

The rearrangement joins TRBV10-3 to TRBJ1-3, with 7 bases lining up with TRBD1. Germline V gene sequence: CDR1 ENHRY, CDR2 SYGVKD. After removal of 10 bases from V and 0 bases from J, the junction contained 15 bases not matched to a gene. The CDR3 covers 17 residues. CDR3 protein: CATEAGNRGRSGNTIYF. CDR3 sequence (DNA): TGTGCCACCGAGGCGGGTAACAGGGGACGCTCTGGAAACACCATATATTTT.

The CDR3 DNA reads as TGTGCCAGCAGCCCGGGCGACAGGGTATTTAGTGAAAAACTGTTTTTT. This codes for CASSPGDRVFSEKLFF. This chain connects TRBV5-5 to TRBJ1-4; 7 nucleotides line up with TRBD1. The V and J ends lost 4 bases and 7 bases, in that order; junction bases with no gene match: 13. Germline CDR1 reads SGHKS; CDR2 reads YYEKEE (reference sequence). CDR3 length: 16 amino acids. Full variable domain (rest looked up from reference TRBV5-5 and TRBJ1-4): DAGVTQSPTHLIKTRGQQVTLRCSPISGHKSVSWYQQVLGQGPQFIFQYYEKEERGRGNFPDRFSARQFPNYSSELNVNALLLGDSALYLCASSPGDRVFSEKLFFGSGTQLSVL.

CDR3 nucleotide sequence: TGTGCCATCAGTGAGTGGGTCCCCCGGGATTGGGACACTGAAGCTTTCTTT. Amino acids: CAISEWVPRDWDTEAFF. The chain recombines TRBV10-3 with TRBJ1-1; no definite D call. V lost 1 base, J lost 3 bases, and 18 bases lay in between. Per germline, CDR1 ENHRY and CDR2 SYGVKD. The CDR3 loop spans 17 amino acids.

The V call is TRBV19, the J call TRBJ1-6; 7 nucleotides line up with TRBD1. Germline-derived CDR1 and CDR2 are LNHDA and SQIVND (reference sequence). J was trimmed by 4 bases and V by 5 bases; bases with no gene match: 5. The CDR3 consists of 15 residues. The CDR3 here is CASSETGTYNSPLHF. CDR3 bases: TGTGCCAGTAGTGAGACAGGGACTTATAATTCACCCCTCCACTTT.

This clone has a handful of counts. The chain couples TRBV14 to TRBJ1-2; 8 nucleotides agree with TRBD1. Trimming took 4 bases from V and 5 from J; bases not matched to a gene: 6. CDR1 is SGHDN and CDR2 is FVKESK in the germline V gene. The CDR3 is 14 amino acids. This CDR3 reads CASSPQGAGYGYTF. The CDR3 DNA reads TGTGCCAGCAGCCCTCAGGGGGCAGGGTATGGCTACACCTTC.

V and J are TRBV14 and TRBJ1-6; TRBD1 is a possible D gene (5 bases). With 0 bases removed from V and 9 bases from J, the gap between germline ends came to 21 bases. Germline CDR1 SGHDN, CDR2 FVKESK. This CDR3 region has 18 residues. In DNA, the CDR3 is TGTGCCAGCAGCCAAGAGATGCGGCAGGGTTTTTTATTTTCACCCCTCCACTTT. This gives the protein CASSQEMRQGFLFSPLHF.

The chain links TRBV7-9 to TRBJ1-5, with D perhaps TRBD1 (6 bases). The V and J ends lost 6 bases and 2 bases respectively, with 14 bases between them. This CDR3 is 15 amino acids long. Germline V gene sequence: CDR1 SEHNR, CDR2 FQNEAQ (reference sequence). DNA for the CDR3: TGTGCCAGCAGGGGGGGGCAGGCGGGCAATCAGCCCCAGCATTTT. This translates into CASRGGQAGNQPQHF.

This clone was observed once. CDR3 in DNA: TGTGCCAGCAGCTTACCGGGGGGGAACACTGAAGCTTTCTTT. Protein: CASSLPGGNTEAFF. The rearrangement uses TRBV13 and TRBJ1-1; D perhaps matches TRBD1 (5 bases). The CDR3 is made up of 14 amino acids. In germline, CDR1 is PRHDT, CDR2 FYEKMQ (reference sequence). V was shortened by 2 bases and J by 1 base, with 8 bases between the two germline ends.

There are a few counts of this clone. CDR3 nucleotide sequence: TGTGCCAGCAGTTACCCAGCGGGGGGGCGCACCGGGGAGCTGTTTTTT. Its translation: CASSYPAGGRTGELFF. This chain connects TRBV6-6 to TRBJ2-2; 10 bases are shared with TRBD2. The germline CDR1 and CDR2 sequences are MNHNY and SVGAGI (reference sequence). This CDR3 is 16 amino acids long. The trim removed 2 bases at V and 4 bases at J, leaving 4 bases unmatched.

This clone was counted a few times. This rearrangement joins TRBV11-2 to TRBJ1-4, with D perhaps matching TRBD1 (6 bases). V was shortened by 2 bases and J by 7 bases, with 17 bases between the two germline ends. The CDR3 totals 16 residues. Per the germline V gene, CDR1 is SGHAT and CDR2 is FQNNGV. Here the CDR3 DNA reads TGTGCCAGCAGCTTATCGATACAGGGCTTGGGTGAAAAACTGTTTTTT. As protein: CASSLSIQGLGEKLFF.

The chain uses TRBV7-3 and TRBJ1-1, with 8 bases aligning to TRBD1. Trimming at V came to 2 bases and at J to 4 bases, leaving 3 bases not matched to a gene. The CDR3 spans 14 residues. Per the germline V gene, CDR1 is SGHTA and CDR2 is FQGTGA. The DNA for the CDR3 is TGTGCCAGCAGCTTAGAACAGGGGGGCACTGAAGCTTTCTTT. This codes for CASSLEQGGTEAFF.

This chain joins TRBV27 and TRBJ1-2, with a tentative D call TRBD1 (5 bases). V dropped 5 bases and J dropped 0 bases, with 10 bases sitting between them. The CDR3 loop spans 14 amino acids. CDR1 MNHEY and CDR2 SMNVEV come from the germline V gene (reference sequence). The chain's CDR3 is CASSPQASNYGYTF. CDR3 DNA: TGTGCCAGCAGTCCACAGGCCTCTAACTATGGCTACACCTTC.

The V call is TRBV4-2, the J call TRBJ2-3; 8 nucleotides match TRBD2. Looked up from germline, CDR1 is LGHNA and CDR2 is YNFKEQ. The CDR3 totals 16 residues. The J segment lost 5 bases and the V segment lost 4 bases, leaving 11 bases of the junction unmatched. The CDR3 loop reads CASSPRAGGEVDTQYF. The DNA for the CDR3 is TGTGCCAGCAGCCCCAGGGCGGGGGGCGAGGTAGATACGCAGTATTTT.

This clone was detected a few times. The rearrangement uses TRBV19 and TRBJ2-6; D gene ambiguous. Germline values: CDR1 LNHDA, CDR2 SQIVND (reference sequence). The CDR3 is 14 residues long. Trimming cost V 7 bases and J 2 bases, with 9 bases left between them. CDR3 nucleotides: TGTGCCAGTACCAACCCTACTGGGGCCAACGTCCTGACTTTC. Residues: CASTNPTGANVLTF.

The V gene is TRBV5-1, the J gene TRBJ2-2; 7 nucleotides agree with TRBD1. The V and J ends lost 5 bases and 5 bases, in that order; junction bases with no gene match: 9. Per the germline V gene, CDR1 is SGHRS and CDR2 is YFSETQ. The CDR3 is 15 amino acids. CDR3 residues: CASSLTGLETGELFF. The CDR3 DNA follows: TGCGCCAGCAGTTTGACAGGGCTGGAGACCGGGGAGCTGTTTTTT.

The chain employs TRBV5-1 and TRBJ2-7; D possibly corresponds to TRBD2 (7 bases). Germline CDR1 SGHRS, CDR2 YFSETQ. V lost 0 bases and J 2 bases, leaving 9 bases between the germline ends. The CDR3 is made up of 14 amino acids. The CDR3 reads CASSLAGGPYEQYF. As DNA, the CDR3 is TGCGCCAGCAGCTTGGCCGGGGGGCCCTACGAGCAGTACTTC.

The genes are TRBV10-2 and TRBJ1-2; D may be TRBD1 (5 bases). The ends were cut back, 3 bases at V and 4 bases at J, with 9 bases in the middle. The CDR3 length is 13 residues. The germline V gene encodes CDR1 WSHSY and CDR2 SAAADI. CDR3 region: CASSEYRTYGYTF. Here the CDR3 DNA reads TGCGCCAGCAGTGAATACAGGACCTATGGCTACACCTTC.

V usage is TRBV10-3 and J usage is TRBJ1-1, with D uncertain. Germline values: CDR1 ENHRY, CDR2 SYGVKD. This CDR3 region has 13 residues. The CDR3 nucleotides are TGTGCTAACAGAGCGGGTGTGAACACTGAAGCTTTCTTT. It yields the protein CANRAGVNTEAFF.

This clone was counted a few times. This rearrangement joins TRBV11-2 to TRBJ2-7; 8 bases fit TRBD1. Germline V gives CDR1 SGHAT, CDR2 FQNNGV. J was trimmed by 2 bases and V by 3 bases; bases with no gene match: 9. This CDR3 contains 16 residues. The CDR3 region is CASSLGPSGQAYEQYF. The CDR3 DNA reads TGTGCCAGCAGCTTGGGGCCCTCGGGACAGGCCTACGAGCAGTACTTC.

The chain carries TRBV28 and TRBJ1-1, with TRBD1 identical over 9 bases. The junction had 3 bases not matched to a gene; V was cut back by 3 bases and J by 1 base. This CDR3 spans 15 amino acids. Germline CDR1 reads MDHEN; CDR2 reads SYDVKM. In DNA, the CDR3 is TGTGCCAGCAGTTTGTGGGACAGGGCGAACACTGAAGCTTTCTTT. Translating it yields CASSLWDRANTEAFF.

V gene TRBV25-1 combines with J gene TRBJ1-2; D not resolved. This CDR3 has 11 amino acids. Looked up from germline, CDR1 is MGHDK and CDR2 is SYGVNS. V was trimmed by 6 bases and J by 8 bases, leaving 10 bases between them. CDR3 protein: CASRFGGGYTF. CDR3 sequence (DNA): TGTGCCAGCAGGTTCGGCGGAGGCTACACCTTC.

The genes are TRBV4-1 and TRBJ2-3; 11 bases map to TRBD2. Germline assignment: CDR1 MGHRA and CDR2 YSYEKL. CDR3 length: 15 residues. V was pared by 3 bases and J by 4 bases, with 3 bases of the junction left unmatched. CDR3 nucleotides: TGCGCCAGCAGCCAGACTAGCGGGGATTCAGATACGCAGTATTTT. Encoded protein: CASSQTSGDSDTQYF.